This passage covers 11 T cell receptor beta chains from one sample sequenced in a study of CD8 T cells in ankylosing spondylitis. TCRdb re-analysed the 5' RACE reads in MiXCR, keeping a single row per CDR3 protein. The sample consists of around 770,000 distinct CDR3 sequences, roughly 19% of them appearing once. For these TCRs, the target antigens are not known. The study's findings and limits: Seemingly characteristic of ankylosing spondylitis blood was a TCR beta motif consisting of 7 or 8 highly homologous variants.

Sequencing was done on a sample of blood, either unsorted or a sorted T cell fraction (not recorded which). These receptors came from a male donor with ankylosing spondylitis.

A few counts support this clonotype. Germline is not matched at one junction end, which may reflect a read error. The genes are TRBV15 and TRBJ2-1, with D unclear. The CDR3 covers 13 residues. Germline values: CDR1 LNHNV, CDR2 YYDKDF (reference sequence). The CDR3 bases are TGTGCCACCAGCAGAGGCTCCTTCAATGAGCAGTTCTTC. It translates to CATSRGSFNEQFF.

The chain is built from TRBV27 and TRBJ2-3; D not resolved. The ends were cut back, 5 bases at V and 2 bases at J, with 17 bases in the middle. CDR3 length: 16 residues. The germline CDR1 and CDR2 sequences are MNHEY and SMNVEV (reference sequence). CDR3: CASSTVGPLHTDTQYF. The CDR3, as DNA: TGTGCCAGCAGTACCGTTGGGCCCCTTCACACAGATACGCAGTATTTT.

The chain combines TRBV28 with TRBJ2-1; TRBD2 aligns across 12 bases. Looked up from germline, CDR1 is MDHEN and CDR2 is SYDVKM. V dropped 3 bases and J dropped 6; count of bases not matched to a gene: 12. There are 18 residues in the CDR3. DNA of the CDR3: TGTGCCAGCAGTTTTCGTGGGCTAGCGGGAGGGCCATTCAATGAGCAGTTCTTC. It codes for CASSFRGLAGGPFNEQFF.

At least ten counts were recorded for this clonotype. The genes are TRBV20-1 and TRBJ2-1, with 9 bases identical to TRBD2. CDR1 and CDR2 (germline): DFQATT, SNEGSKA (reference sequence). J was trimmed by 0 bases and V by 5 bases; bases with no gene match: 5. The CDR3 has 15 residues. The CDR3 here is CSAPRTSASYNEQFF. CDR3 in DNA: TGCAGTGCTCCAAGGACTAGCGCCTCCTACAATGAGCAGTTCTTC.

This clonotype was detected many times. The chain carries TRBV5-1 and TRBJ2-1, with D tentatively TRBD2 (6 bases). The CDR3 runs to 14 residues. Germline V gene lookup returns CDR1 SGHRS and CDR2 YFSETQ. Trimming took off 2 bases at V and 3 bases at J, with 9 bases between the two ends. The CDR3 coding sequence is TGCGCCAGCAGCTTCGGCGGGGACTACAATGAGCAGTTCTTC. It codes for CASSFGGDYNEQFF.

In its sample, this clonotype was seen a few times. The chain has TRBV11-2 and TRBJ1-1, with D uncertain. The germline gives CDR1 SGHAT, CDR2 FQNNGV. Trimming cost V 0 bases and J 7 bases, with 6 bases left between them. This CDR3 comprises 12 residues. This chain's CDR3 is CASSLDSLEAFF. DNA of the CDR3: TGTGCCAGCAGCTTAGATTCACTTGAAGCTTTCTTT.

This clonotype was counted a few times. V is TRBV20-1 and J is TRBJ1-6; 9 bases match TRBD1. The ends lost 6 bases at V and 12 bases at J; junction bases unmatched: 9. In germline, CDR1 is DFQATT, CDR2 SNEGSKA (reference sequence). The CDR3 runs 13 residues. The CDR3 region is CSAPRGQGVPLHF. CDR3 DNA sequence: TGCAGTGCCCCCAGGGGACAGGGAGTACCCCTCCACTTT.

V usage is TRBV20-1 and J usage is TRBJ1-2, with D maybe TRBD1 (6 bases). Trimming cost V 1 base and J 2 bases, with 11 bases left between them. Germline values: CDR1 DFQATT, CDR2 SNEGSKA (reference sequence). This CDR3 spans 14 amino acids. This chain's CDR3 is CSARAEGENYGYTF. CDR3 coding DNA: TGCAGTGCTAGAGCTGAGGGGGAGAACTATGGCTACACCTTC.

The rearrangement uses TRBV20-1 and TRBJ2-2, with 9 bases that match TRBD2. This CDR3 is 15 amino acids long. V lost 5 bases to trimming and J lost 4 bases; unmatched junction nucleotides: 8. Germline-derived CDR1 and CDR2 are DFQATT and SNEGSKA (reference sequence). CDR3 loop: CSAPSGLASTGELFF. CDR3 nucleotide sequence: TGCAGTGCTCCCTCCGGACTAGCGAGCACCGGGGAGCTGTTTTTT.

This clonotype has only a few counts. The chain combines TRBV11-2 with TRBJ2-5, with D uncertain. In germline, CDR1 is SGHAT, CDR2 FQNNGV. Deletions cut 4 bases from V and 3 bases from J, with 21 bases between. This CDR3 spans 17 amino acids. The CDR3 coding sequence is TGTGCCAGCAGCTCTCCACCCGCTGGAAGATCAAAAGAGACCCAGTACTTC. It yields the protein CASSSPPAGRSKETQYF. Full variable domain (outside the CDR3, taken from reference TRBV11-2 and TRBJ2-5): EAGVAQSPRYKIIEKRQSVAFWCNPISGHATLYWYQQILGQGPKLLIQFQNNGVVDDSQLPKDRFSAERLKGVDSTLKIQPAKLEDSAVYLCASSSPPAGRSKETQYFGPGTRLLVL.

This clonotype was counted ten times or more. The chain couples TRBV6-1 to TRBJ2-5, with D possibly being TRBD2 (7 bases). V was pared by 6 bases and J by 5 bases, with 13 bases between. The CDR3 has 13 amino acids. Germline V gene data show CDR1 as MNHNS and CDR2 as SASEGT. CDR3 region: CASSRGRGETQYF. In DNA form, the CDR3 reads TGTGCCAGCAGCCGAGGGAGGGGGGAGACCCAGTACTTC.